This T cell receptor (beta chain) was recorded in a study of T cell changes during pregnancy in multiple sclerosis. Looked up from germline, CDR1 is SEHNR and CDR2 is FQNEAQ (reference sequence). V shed 1 base and J shed 3 bases, with 6 bases lying between them. The CDR3 is 13 residues long. Sequenced by immunoSEQ multiplex PCR; TCRdb stores in-frame clones only, minus some. The sample has more than 55,000 clones; 91% are singletons. The clonotype originates from a female donor in good health, enrolled as a control in a pregnancy study. The source material was peripheral blood, sampled in the third trimester of pregnancy. The genes are TRBV7-9 and TRBJ2-5; D ambiguous. The CDR3 spells CASSLDSEETQYF. The CDR3 nucleotides are TGTGCCAGCAGCTTAGACTCCGAAGAGACCCAGTACTTC. The whole variable domain, remainder taken from reference TRBV7-9 and TRBJ2-5, is DTGVSQNPRHKITKRGQNVTFRCDPISEHNRLYWYRQTLGQGPEFLTYFQNEAQLEKSRLLSDRFSAERPKGSFSTLEIQRTEQGDSAMYLCASSLDSEETQYFGPGTRLLVL.